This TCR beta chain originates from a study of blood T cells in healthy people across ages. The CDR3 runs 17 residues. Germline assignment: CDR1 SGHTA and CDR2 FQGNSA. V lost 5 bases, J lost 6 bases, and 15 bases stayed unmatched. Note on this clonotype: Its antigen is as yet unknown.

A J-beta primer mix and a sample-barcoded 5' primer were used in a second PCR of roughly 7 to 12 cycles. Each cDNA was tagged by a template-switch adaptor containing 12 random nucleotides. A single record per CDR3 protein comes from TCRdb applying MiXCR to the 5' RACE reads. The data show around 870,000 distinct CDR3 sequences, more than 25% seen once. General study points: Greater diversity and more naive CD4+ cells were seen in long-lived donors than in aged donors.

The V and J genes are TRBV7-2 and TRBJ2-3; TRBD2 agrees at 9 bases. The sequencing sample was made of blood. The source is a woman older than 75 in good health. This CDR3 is CASSIYPSGTLGDTQYF. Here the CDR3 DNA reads TGTGCCAGCAGCATTTACCCTAGCGGGACCCTTGGTGATACGCAGTATTTT.